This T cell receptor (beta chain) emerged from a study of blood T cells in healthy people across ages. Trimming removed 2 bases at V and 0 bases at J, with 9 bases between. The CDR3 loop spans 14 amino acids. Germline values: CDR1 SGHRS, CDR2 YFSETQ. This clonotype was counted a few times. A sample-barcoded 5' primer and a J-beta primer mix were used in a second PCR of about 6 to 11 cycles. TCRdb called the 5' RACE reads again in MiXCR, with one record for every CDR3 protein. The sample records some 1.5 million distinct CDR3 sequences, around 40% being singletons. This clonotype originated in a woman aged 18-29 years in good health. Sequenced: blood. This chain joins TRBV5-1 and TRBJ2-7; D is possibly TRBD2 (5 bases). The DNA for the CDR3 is TGCGCCAGCAGCTTCGGGGAGCTCTCCTACGAGCAGTACTTC. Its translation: CASSFGELSYEQYF.